Listed here is a single TCR beta chain. Its target is unknown. Germline loops: CDR1 LNHDA, CDR2 SQIVND (reference sequence). The CDR3 sequence is 15 residues long. Trimming pared 4 bases from V and 4 bases from J, leaving 14 bases between. Data came from immunoSEQ multiplex PCR; TCRdb stores just in-frame clones and leaves some out. The sample carries 99,000 or so clones, about 96% recorded once. This specimen belongs to a study of OX40 agonist ivuxolimab in advanced cancers. General study findings and limits: Low normalized T-cell clonal expansion was additionally recorded for some nonresponders.

The chain has TRBV19 and TRBJ2-1; D is tentatively TRBD1 or TRBD2 (6 bases each). Source: CD4+ or CD8+ T cells sorted from blood, taken in a trial of the OX40 agonist ivuxolimab. This clonotype was sampled from an adult with an advanced solid tumor such as melanoma, head and neck, liver or kidney cancer. The CDR3 DNA reads TGTGCCAGTAGTAAGCTCGGGGGCGGTTACAATGAGCAGTTCTTC. Translation gives CASSKLGGGYNEQFF. The complete variable domain, with remaining parts taken from reference TRBV19 and TRBJ2-1, reads DGGITQSPKYLFRKEGQNVTLSCEQNLNHDAMYWYRQDPGQGLRLIYYSQIVNDFQKGDIAEGYSVSREKKESFPLTVTSAQKNPTAFYLCASSKLGGGYNEQFFGPGTRLTVL.